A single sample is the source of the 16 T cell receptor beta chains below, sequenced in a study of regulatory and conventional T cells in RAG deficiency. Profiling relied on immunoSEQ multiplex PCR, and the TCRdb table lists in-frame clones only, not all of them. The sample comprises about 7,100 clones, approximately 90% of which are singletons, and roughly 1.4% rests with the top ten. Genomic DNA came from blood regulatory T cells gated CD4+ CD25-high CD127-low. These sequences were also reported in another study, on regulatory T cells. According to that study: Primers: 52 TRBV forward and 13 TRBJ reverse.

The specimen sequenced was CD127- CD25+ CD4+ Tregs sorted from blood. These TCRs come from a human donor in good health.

The CDR3 protein is CAWKQGSSYNSPLHF. In DNA, the CDR3 is TGTGCCTGGAAACAGGGGAGCTCCTATAATTCACCCCTCCACTTT. The chain combines TRBV30 with TRBJ1-6; the match to TRBD1 covers 7 bases. The CDR3 is 15 residues long. Germline V gene lookup returns CDR1 GTSNPN and CDR2 SVGIG (reference sequence). The J segment lost 0 bases and the V segment lost 4 bases, leaving 3 bases of the junction unmatched.

The CDR3 loop reads CASSQDQGSRYGYTF. The CDR3 nucleotides read TGTGCCAGCAGCCAAGATCAGGGAAGCCGCTATGGCTACACCTTC. The rearrangement joins TRBV14 to TRBJ1-2, with D perhaps TRBD1 (5 bases). The V end lost 0 bases, the J end lost 4 bases, and 12 bases lay between the germline ends. CDR3 length: 15 amino acids. Germline loops: CDR1 SGHDN, CDR2 FVKESK. Looking up the rest from reference TRBV14 and TRBJ1-2 gives the full variable domain: EAGVTQFPSHSVIEKGQTVTLRCDPISGHDNLYWYRRVMGKEIKFLLHFVKESKQDESGMPNNRFLAERTGGTYSTLKVQPAELEDSGVYFCASSQDQGSRYGYTFGSGTRLTVV.

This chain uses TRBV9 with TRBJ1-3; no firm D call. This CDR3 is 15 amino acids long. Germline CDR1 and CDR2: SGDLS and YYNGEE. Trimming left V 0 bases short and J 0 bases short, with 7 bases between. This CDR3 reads CASSVGGYSGNTIYF. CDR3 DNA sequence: TGTGCCAGCAGCGTAGGAGGGTACTCTGGAAACACCATATATTTT.

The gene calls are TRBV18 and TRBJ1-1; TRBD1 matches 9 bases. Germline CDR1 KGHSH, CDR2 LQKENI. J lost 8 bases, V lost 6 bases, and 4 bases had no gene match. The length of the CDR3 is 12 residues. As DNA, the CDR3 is TGTGCCAGCTCGCGGACAGGGGAAGAAGCTTTCTTT. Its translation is CASSRTGEEAFF.

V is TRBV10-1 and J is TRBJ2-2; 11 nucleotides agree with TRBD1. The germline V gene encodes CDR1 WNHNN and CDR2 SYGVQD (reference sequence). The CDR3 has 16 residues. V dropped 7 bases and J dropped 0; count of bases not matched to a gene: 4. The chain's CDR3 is CASTRGQGANTGELFF. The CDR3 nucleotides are TGCGCCAGCACCAGGGGACAGGGGGCGAACACCGGGGAGCTGTTTTTT.

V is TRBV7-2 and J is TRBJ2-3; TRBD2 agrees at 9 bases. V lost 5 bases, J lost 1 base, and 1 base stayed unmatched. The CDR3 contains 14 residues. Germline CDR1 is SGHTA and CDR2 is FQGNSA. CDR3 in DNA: TGTGCCAGCAGCCGGACTAGCGGCACAGATACGCAGTATTTT. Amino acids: CASSRTSGTDTQYF.

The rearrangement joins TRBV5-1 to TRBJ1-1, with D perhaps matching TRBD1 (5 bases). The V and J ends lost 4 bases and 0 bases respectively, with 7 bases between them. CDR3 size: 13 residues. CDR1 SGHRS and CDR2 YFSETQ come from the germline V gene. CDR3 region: CASSPGVNTEAFF. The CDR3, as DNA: TGCGCCAGCAGCCCGGGGGTGAACACTGAAGCTTTCTTT.

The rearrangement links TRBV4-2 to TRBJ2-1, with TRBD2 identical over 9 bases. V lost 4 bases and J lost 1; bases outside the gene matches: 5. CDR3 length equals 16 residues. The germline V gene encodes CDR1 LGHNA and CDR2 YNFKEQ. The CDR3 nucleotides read TGTGCCAGCAGCCCGGGACTAGCTGCGTCCTACAATGAGCAGTTCTTC. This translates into CASSPGLAASYNEQFF.

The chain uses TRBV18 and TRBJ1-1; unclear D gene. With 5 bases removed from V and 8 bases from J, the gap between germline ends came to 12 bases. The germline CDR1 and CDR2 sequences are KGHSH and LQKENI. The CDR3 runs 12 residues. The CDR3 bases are TGTGCCAGCTCAGCAGGACTAGGGGAAGCTTTCTTT. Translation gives CASSAGLGEAFF.

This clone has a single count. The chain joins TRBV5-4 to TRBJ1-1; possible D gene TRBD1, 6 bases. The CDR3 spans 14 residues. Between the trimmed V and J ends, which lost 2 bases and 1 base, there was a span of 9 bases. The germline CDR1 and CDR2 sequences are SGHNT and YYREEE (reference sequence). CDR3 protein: CASSLGQWNTEAFF. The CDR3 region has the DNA TGTGCCAGCAGCTTAGGACAGTGGAACACTGAAGCTTTCTTT.

Written as DNA, the CDR3 is TGTGCCAGCAGTTCCCTCGGACAGGTTATCTCCGAGCAGTACTTC. As protein: CASSSLGQVISEQYF. This chain connects TRBV28 to TRBJ2-7; 7 bases match TRBD1. The ends lost 4 bases at V and 6 bases at J; junction bases unmatched: 12. The CDR3 is 15 amino acids. Germline V gene sequence: CDR1 MDHEN, CDR2 SYDVKM.

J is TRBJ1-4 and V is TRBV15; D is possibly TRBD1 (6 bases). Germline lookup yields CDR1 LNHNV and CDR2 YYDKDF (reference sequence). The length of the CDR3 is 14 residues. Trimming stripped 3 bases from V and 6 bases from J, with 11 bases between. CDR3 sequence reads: CATSSWDIDEKLFF. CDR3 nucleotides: TGTGCCACCAGCAGCTGGGACATTGATGAAAAACTGTTTTTT.

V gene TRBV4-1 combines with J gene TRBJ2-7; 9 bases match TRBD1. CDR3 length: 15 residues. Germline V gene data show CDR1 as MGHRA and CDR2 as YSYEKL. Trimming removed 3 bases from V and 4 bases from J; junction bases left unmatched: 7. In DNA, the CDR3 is TGCGCCAGCAGCCACGGGGACAGGGTACCATACGAGCAGTACTTC. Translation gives CASSHGDRVPYEQYF.

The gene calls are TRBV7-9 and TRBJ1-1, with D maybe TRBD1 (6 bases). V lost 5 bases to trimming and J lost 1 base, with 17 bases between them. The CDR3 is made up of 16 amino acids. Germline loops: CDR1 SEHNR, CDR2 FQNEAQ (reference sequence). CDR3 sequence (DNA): TGTGCCAGCAGCCCTGGGGAGGGGGAGAGGAACACTGAAGCTTTCTTT. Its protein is CASSPGEGERNTEAFF.

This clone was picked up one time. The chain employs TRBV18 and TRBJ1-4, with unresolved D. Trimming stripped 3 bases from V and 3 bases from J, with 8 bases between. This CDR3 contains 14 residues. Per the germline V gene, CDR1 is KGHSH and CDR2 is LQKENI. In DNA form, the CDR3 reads TGTGCCAGCTCACCCTGGCTTCCTAATGAAAAACTGTTTTTT. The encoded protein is CASSPWLPNEKLFF.

The CDR3 DNA is TGTGCCAGCAGCGTAGAGGGGCGGGGGGGATACAATGAGCAGTTCTTC. Amino acid sequence: CASSVEGRGGYNEQFF. V usage is TRBV9 and J usage is TRBJ2-1, with TRBD2 matching 9 bases. CDR3 length: 16 residues. Germline trimming cut 0 bases from V and 4 bases from J; bases unmatched to any gene: 5. Germline-derived CDR1 and CDR2 are SGDLS and YYNGEE.